These T cell receptor beta chains were read from a single sample in a study of blood T cell repertoires in COVID-19. This table comes from immunoSEQ multiplex PCR, and its TCRdb copy is limited to in-frame clones, with some not included. The sample carries 170,000 or so clones, more than 70% recorded once. The sample was PBMCs or T cells enriched from blood (not recorded which). The receptors were gathered from a man aged 40-50 years who had recovered from COVID-19. CDR3s include the opening cysteine and the closing phenylalanine or tryptophan. The D gene is left open where the match is weak.

>TRBD1|TRBJ2-7|TRBV7-2
CASSLVGQASYEQYF
TGTGCCAGCAGCTTAGTCGGACAGGCGTCCTACGAGCAGTACTTC
>-|TRBJ2-7|TRBV7-6
CASSLRGIDEQYF
TGTGCCAGCAGCTTAAGGGGTATTGACGAGCAGTACTTC
>-|TRBJ1-1|TRBV4-1
CASSQAYQGKEAFF
TGCGCCAGCAGCCAAGCTTACCAGGGGAAGGAAGCTTTCTTT
>-|TRBJ1-1|TRBV19
CASGSGTIGTEAFF
TGTGCCAGTGGATCCGGGACAATTGGCACTGAAGCTTTCTTT
>-|TRBJ2-7|TRBV19
CASSTGLTSLYEQYF
TGTGCCAGTAGTACCGGTTTAACGAGTCTCTACGAGCAGTACTTC
>-|TRBJ2-1|TRBV15
CATSLGHSNNEQFF
TGTGCCACCAGCCTCGGACACTCCAACAATGAGCAGTTCTTC
>-|TRBJ2-3|TRBV7-9
CASSPLGGTQYF
TGTGCCAGCAGCCCCCTCGGGGGTACGCAGTATTTT
>-|TRBJ2-2|TRBV9
CASCDTPSGDTGELFF
TGTGCCAGCTGTGATACCCCTTCCGGGGACACCGGGGAGCTGTTTTTT
>-|TRBJ2-5|TRBV5-1
CASSLAGETQYF
TGCGCCAGCAGCTTGGCCGGTGAGACCCAGTACTTC
>-|TRBJ1-1|TRBV15
CATSRAGGTEAFF
TGTGCCACCAGCAGAGCGGGGGGCACTGAAGCTTTCTTT
>-|TRBJ2-3|TRBV5-6
CASSDIKVPLIVTDTQYF
TGTGCCAGCAGCGATATAAAAGTGCCCCTGATAGTCACAGATACGCAGTATTTT
>-|TRBJ2-7|TRBV7-9
CASSFGQLYEQYF
TGTGCCAGCAGCTTTGGACAACTGTACGAGCAGTACTTC
>TRBD1|TRBJ1-1|TRBV7-9
CASSFGGQGAGTEAFF
TGTGCCAGCAGCTTCGGGGGACAGGGGGCGGGCACTGAAGCTTTCTTT
>-|TRBJ2-2|TRBV14
CASSQGPGGFGELFF
TGTGCCAGCAGCCAAGGCCCGGGGGGCTTCGGGGAGCTGTTTTTT
>TRBD1|TRBJ2-5|TRBV20-1
CSASSRDREETQYF
TGCAGTGCTAGTAGTAGGGACAGAGAAGAGACCCAGTACTTC
>TRBD2|TRBJ2-7|TRBV9
CASSVKSSGDEQYF
TGTGCCAGCAGCGTAAAGTCTAGCGGGGACGAGCAGTACTTC
>TRBD1|TRBJ1-5|TRBV7-7
CASSLVVGTGHQPQHF
TGTGCTAGCAGCTTAGTAGTCGGGACAGGGCATCAGCCCCAGCATTTT
>TRBD1|TRBJ1-4|TRBV2
CASSNRQGGNEKLFF
TGTGCCAGCAGTAACAGACAGGGAGGAAATGAAAAACTGTTTTTT
>TRBD1|TRBJ2-7|TRBV2
CATVRDRLYEQYF
TGTGCCACTGTTCGGGACAGGTTGTACGAGCAGTACTTC
>TRBD1|TRBJ1-5|TRBV6-5
CASRSGTGGFQPQHF
TGTGCCAGCAGATCCGGGACAGGGGGTTTTCAGCCCCAGCATTTT